Below, one T cell receptor beta chain is given with its context. The antigen this receptor binds is unknown. No much larger clone is present one base from it, and per-base qualities are unavailable. This sample is drawn from a study of shared clonotypes between healthy human individuals (dated by TCRdb to 2020 to 2022). Study-level background: The cohort comprised a couple of women and three men aged 18 to 49 years. Between about 0.8 and 9.5 billion PBMCs per donor were obtained by leukapheresis. The study deeply sequenced blood TCR repertoires of about 5 healthy adults to estimate repertoire size and the extent of clonotype sharing between individuals. Per donor, three plates each were used for CD4 naive and CD4 memory, two for CD8 naive, and one for CD8 memory. To increase sequencing depth and limit assay-specific biases, different laboratories used diverse techniques to prepare libraries and sequence TCR repertoires. Results the study describes overall, beyond this receptor: Larger estimated clonotype richness was generally found for naive subsets than for memory subsets. Pairwise subsampling indicated that sequencing depth was expected to affect the degree of clonotype sharing among donors. Incomplete sequencing was indicated by rarefaction of sorted-subset datasets, despite the large sequencing depth. Clonotypes shared by all four sorted-subset donors showed higher generation probabilities than non-shared clonotypes. Sampling was restricted to blood, and TCR repertoires in tissues likely differ from the TCR repertoires found in blood. Across four donors, about 5% of naive CD4, over 3% of naive CD8, around 2.5% of memory CD4, and under 0.45% of memory CD8 clonotypes were shared. The genetic and exposure-history diversity represented was limited by the small number of donors.

Using the deep immunoSEQ assay, TCR CDR3 regions were amplified from genomic DNA by multiplex PCR. Extracted genomic DNA from each cell subset was spread evenly across all wells of several immunoSEQ 96-well plates, with each plate serving as a replicate. For sorted subsets, 200 to 250 ng of genomic DNA, equivalent to around 29,000 T cell genomes, went into each replicate PCR. The purified libraries were quantified using a Qubit 3.0 fluorometer, sized with a Bioanalyzer 2100, and then quantified again using the KAPA Library Quantification kit. Every immunoSEQ 96-well plate was sequenced on a dedicated single-read 150-cycle Illumina NextSeq 550 flow cell. The original pipeline was this. Because the immunoSEQ output held only junctional sequences and lacked quality scores, the filtering could not match the filtering applied to full-length reads. Sequences were annotated with PyIR, a Python wrapper for IgBLAST v1.9, and V/J genes and CDR3 were assigned using IMGT germline references. Reads with weak V/J assignments (E-value above 1e-6), missing CDR3, stop codons, out-of-frame junctions, or ambiguous translated residues were removed. V3J clonotypes were defined as sequences sharing the same inferred V gene, J gene, and CDR3 amino acid sequence. Percentage overlap between repertoires was calculated by dividing the number of shared unique clonotypes by the size of the smaller repertoire. RTK rarefaction, the Chao1 estimator, and Recon v2.1 estimates of unobserved clonotypes were used to assess repertoire richness. OLGA was used to compute generation probabilities for all TCRbeta clonotypes that the gDNA method yielded from a few donors. Imported from immuneACCESS, the table was reduced by TCRdb to in-frame sequences with V and J called. These copies leave out some clones; in studies compared against another copy, an unresolved V gene accounts for under half, and the cause of the remainder is not known. The V and J calls and clone size are taken from that table; D and trimming were inferred from the DNA. The sample data list roughly 2.6 million clones, and more than 90% of these were observed just once. About 0.13% of the sample goes to the ten largest clones.

Donors were healthy HIV-negative adults with no recently reported acute infections or vaccinations. Every donor was a Caucasian adult residing in Nashville, Tennessee, USA. CD4+ T cells were enriched by magnetic negative selection; naive cells were then positively selected on CD45RA, and the negative fraction formed the memory subset. After blood collection by leukapheresis, PBMCs were isolated using Ficoll-Histopaque density gradient centrifugation and then cryopreserved in the vapor phase of liquid nitrogen. Analytical flow cytometry was used to check the purity and quantity of each magnetically sorted T cell population. From each sorted fraction, genomic DNA was isolated and quantified by UV absorbance on a Nanodrop 2000c. The CDR3 covers 16 residues, taking in both the cysteine and the phenylalanine. Only the CDR3 portion is preserved as DNA: 48 bases, with reading frame beginning at the first base. Germline trimming amounts to 0 bases on V and 0 bases on J, with 6 as the count of junction bases outside the gene matches. From a lookup of the germline V gene (reference sequence), CDR1 and CDR2 are SGHNT and YYREEE.

This chain joins TRBV5-4 to TRBJ2-7, with 7 bases in between that match TRBD1. The TCR sequence derives from a young man in good health. Sequenced sample: naive CD4+ T cells sorted from blood. Read against the paper, the sample's cell subset or site label means: CD45RA+ positively selected. The CDR3 in this case is CASSLAVGQSSYEQYF. The sequenced DNA is TGTGCCAGCAGCTTGGCCGTGGGACAGAGCTCCTACGAGCAGTACTTC.